Presented here are 6 T cell receptor beta chains from one specimen sequenced in a study of T cells of healthy individuals. MiXCR, applied by TCRdb to the 5' RACE reads, yields one record per CDR3 protein. The table records 90,000 to 100,000 distinct CDR3 sequences, roughly 15% of them present only once. The origin of the receptors is a human donor in good health.

The chain uses TRBV5-1 and TRBJ2-1; 9 bases agree with TRBD2. The V gene end was trimmed by 1 base and the J gene end by 7 bases; junction bases not matched to a gene: 3. This CDR3 contains 14 residues. CDR1 and CDR2 from the germline V gene are SGHRS and YFSETQ. The CDR3 protein is CASSLHSGRNEQFF. The CDR3 coding sequence is TGCGCCAGCAGCTTGCATAGCGGGAGAAATGAGCAGTTCTTC.

Concerning this clonotype itself: With a much larger clone just one base away, this may be a read error. The CDR3 does not close with the conserved phenylalanine or tryptophan, likely indicating a read error. The chain employs TRBV11-2 and TRBJ2-1; D possibly uses TRBD1 or TRBD2 (5 bases each). CDR1 SGHAT and CDR2 FQNNGV come from the germline V gene. This CDR3 contains 12 residues. Deletions cut 8 bases from V and 5 bases from J, with 10 bases between. The CDR3 here is CASRPGHNEQFS. As DNA, the CDR3 is TGTGCCAGCCGACCGGGGCACAATGAGCAGTTCTCC.

This clonotype was seen only a few times. The chain combines TRBV2 with TRBJ1-6; D is ambiguous. V was shortened by 3 bases and J by 5 bases, with 14 bases between the two germline ends. Germline V gene data show CDR1 as SNHLY and CDR2 as FYNNEI. CDR3 length: 16 amino acids. The CDR3 region has the DNA TGTGCCAGCAGTGACCCCTTCCGCATTGATAATTCACCCCTCCACTTT. This encodes CASSDPFRIDNSPLHF. Together with reference TRBV2 and TRBJ1-6, the CDR3 gives the full variable domain: EPEVTQTPSHQVTQMGQEVILRCVPISNHLYFYWYRQILGQKVEFLVSFYNNEISEKSEIFDDQFSVERPDGSNFTLKIRSTKLEDSAMYFCASSDPFRIDNSPLHFGNGTRLTVT.

This clonotype has more than one count but fewer than ten. V gene TRBV4-3 combines with J gene TRBJ1-1; D possibly corresponds to TRBD1 (6 bases). This CDR3 comprises 14 residues. Germline CDR1 and CDR2: LGHNA and YSLEER. Trimming took 3 bases from V and 4 from J, leaving 12 bases between them. Here the CDR3 reads CASSHAGAVTEAFF. The CDR3 region has the DNA TGCGCCAGCAGCCATGCGGGGGCCGTCACTGAAGCTTTCTTT.

The rearrangement joins TRBV6-5 to TRBJ2-1, with D perhaps TRBD2 (6 bases). CDR3 length equals 16 residues. V lost 6 bases and J lost 2, with 17 bases in between. The V gene's germline CDR1 is MNHEY and CDR2 SVGAGI. The CDR3 coding sequence is TGTGCCAGCAGCCCTGTCCCGGGGGTTACCTACAATGAGCAGTTCTTC. It encodes CASSPVPGVTYNEQFF.

The table lists this clonotype with many counts. V gene TRBV5-6 combines with J gene TRBJ1-1; perhaps TRBD1 as D (6 bases). V lost 10 bases, J lost 11 bases, and 24 bases lay in between. Germline CDR1 is SGHDT and CDR2 is YYEEEE. The length of the CDR3 is 13 residues. The CDR3 bases are TGTGCCCCCCAGGGGCGGCGTCTCAAAAAGGCTTTCTTT. This gives the protein CAPQGRRLKKAFF. The full variable domain, rest sourced from reference TRBV5-6 and TRBJ1-1, is DAGVTQSPTHLIKTRGQQVTLRCSPKSGHDTVSWYQQALGQGPQFIFQYYEEEERQRGNFPDRFSGHQFPNYSSELNVNALLLGDSALYLCAPQGRRLKKAFFGQGTRLTVV.